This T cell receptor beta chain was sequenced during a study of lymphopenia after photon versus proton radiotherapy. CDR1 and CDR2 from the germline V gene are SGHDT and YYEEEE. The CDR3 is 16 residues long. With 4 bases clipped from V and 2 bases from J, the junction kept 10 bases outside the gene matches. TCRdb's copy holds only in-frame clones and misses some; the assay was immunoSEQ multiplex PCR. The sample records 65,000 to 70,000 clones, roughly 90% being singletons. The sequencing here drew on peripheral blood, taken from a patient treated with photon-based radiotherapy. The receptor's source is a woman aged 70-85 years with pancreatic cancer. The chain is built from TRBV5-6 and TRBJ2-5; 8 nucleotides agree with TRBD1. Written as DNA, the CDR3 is TGTGCCAGCAGCAGCATCCGGGACAGGTCACAAGAGACCCAGTACTTC. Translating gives CASSSIRDRSQETQYF.